The clone carrying this T cell receptor beta chain is medium-sized in the sample. The data were obtained in a study of Graves' ophthalmopathy and Graves' hyperthyroidism. Across the study: At initial diagnosis, peripheral blood was obtained, and this preceded any treatment.

The CDR3 extends over 11 amino acids. Germline lookup yields CDR1 SEHNR and CDR2 FQNEAQ (reference sequence). Trimming took off 1 base at V and 9 bases at J, with 7 bases between the two ends. For repertoire sequencing, the TCR beta CDR3 regions were amplified from RNA transcripts. HTBI primers were employed in first-round RT-PCR, then a second-round multiplex PCR followed. TCRdb redid the calling of the multiplex PCR reads with MiXCR, one entry per CDR3 protein. The table has 40,000 or so distinct CDR3 sequences, around half seen once; the top ten hold roughly 26%. The chain recombines TRBV7-9 with TRBJ2-7, with D unresolved. The sequence was collected from an adult woman with stable Graves' hyperthyroidism. Sequencing was carried out using peripheral blood. DNA for the CDR3: TGTGCCAGCAGCTTAGGAACGGTGCAGTACTTC. This codes for CASSLGTVQYF.